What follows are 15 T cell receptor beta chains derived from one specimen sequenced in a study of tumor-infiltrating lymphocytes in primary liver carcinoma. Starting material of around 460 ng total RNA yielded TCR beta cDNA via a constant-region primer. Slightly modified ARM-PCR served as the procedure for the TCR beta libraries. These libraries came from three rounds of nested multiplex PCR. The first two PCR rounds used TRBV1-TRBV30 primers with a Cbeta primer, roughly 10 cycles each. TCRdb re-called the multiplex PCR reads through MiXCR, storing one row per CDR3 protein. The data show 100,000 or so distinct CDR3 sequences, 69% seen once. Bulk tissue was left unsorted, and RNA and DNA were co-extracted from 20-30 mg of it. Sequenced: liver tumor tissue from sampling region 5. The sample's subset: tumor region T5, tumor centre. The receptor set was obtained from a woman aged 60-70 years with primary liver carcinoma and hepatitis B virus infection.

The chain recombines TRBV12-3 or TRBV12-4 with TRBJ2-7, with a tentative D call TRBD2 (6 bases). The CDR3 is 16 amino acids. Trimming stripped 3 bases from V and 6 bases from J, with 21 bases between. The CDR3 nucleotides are TGTGCCAGCAGTTTCTGGGACTTGGGGGGTACCTGCGAGCAGTACTTC. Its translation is CASSFWDLGGTCEQYF.

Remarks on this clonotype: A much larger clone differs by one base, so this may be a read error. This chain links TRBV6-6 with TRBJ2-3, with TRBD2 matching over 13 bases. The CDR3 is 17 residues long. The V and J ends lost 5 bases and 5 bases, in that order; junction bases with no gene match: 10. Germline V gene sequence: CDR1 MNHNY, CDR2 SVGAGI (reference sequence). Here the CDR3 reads CASSTRTSGRDKDTQYF. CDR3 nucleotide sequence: TGTGCCAGCAGTACACGTACTAGCGGGAGGGACAAAGATACGCAGTATTTT.

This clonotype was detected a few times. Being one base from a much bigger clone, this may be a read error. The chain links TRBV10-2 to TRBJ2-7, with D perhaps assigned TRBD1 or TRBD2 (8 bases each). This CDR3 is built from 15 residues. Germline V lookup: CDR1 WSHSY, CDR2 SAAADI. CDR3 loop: CTSSVRQGTSYEQYF. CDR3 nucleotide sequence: TGCACCAGCAGTGTAAGACAGGGGACTAGCTACGAGCAGTACTTC.

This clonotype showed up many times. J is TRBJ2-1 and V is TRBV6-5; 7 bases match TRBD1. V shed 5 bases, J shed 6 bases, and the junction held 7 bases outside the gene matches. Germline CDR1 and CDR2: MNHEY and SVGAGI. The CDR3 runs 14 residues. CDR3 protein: CASSNEDRRNEQFF. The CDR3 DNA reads TGTGCCAGCAGTAACGAGGACAGGCGCAATGAGCAGTTCTTC.

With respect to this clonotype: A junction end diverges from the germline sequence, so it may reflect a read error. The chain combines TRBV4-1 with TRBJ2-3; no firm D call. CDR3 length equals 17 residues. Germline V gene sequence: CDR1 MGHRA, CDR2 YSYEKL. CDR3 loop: CASSQEGPNGSTYTQYF. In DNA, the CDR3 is TGCGCCAGCAGCCAAGAAGGGCCTAACGGAAGCACATATACGCAGTATTTT.

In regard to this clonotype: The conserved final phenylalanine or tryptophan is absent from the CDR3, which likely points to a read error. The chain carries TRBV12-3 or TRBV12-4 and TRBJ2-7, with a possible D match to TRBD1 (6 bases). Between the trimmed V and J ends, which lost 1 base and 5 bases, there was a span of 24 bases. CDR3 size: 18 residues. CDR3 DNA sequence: TGTGCCAGCAGTTTAGGAGGTGACTGGGCAGGGGTGTCCAACGAGCAGTACCTC. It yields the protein CASSLGGDWAGVSNEQYL.

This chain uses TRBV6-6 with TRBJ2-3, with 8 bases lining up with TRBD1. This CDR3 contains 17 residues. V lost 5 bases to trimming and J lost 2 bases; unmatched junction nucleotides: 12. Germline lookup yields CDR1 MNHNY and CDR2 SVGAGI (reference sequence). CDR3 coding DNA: TGTGCCAGCAGTACTTGGACAGGGAGGAGTAACACAGATACGCAGTATTTT. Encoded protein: CASSTWTGRSNTDTQYF.

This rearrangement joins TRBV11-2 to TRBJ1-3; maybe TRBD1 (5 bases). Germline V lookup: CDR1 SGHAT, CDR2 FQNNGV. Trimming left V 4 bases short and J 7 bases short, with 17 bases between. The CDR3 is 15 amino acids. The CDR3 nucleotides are TGTGCCAGCAGCTCGACGGGGGAGGAGGAGAACACCATATATTTT. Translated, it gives CASSSTGEEENTIYF.

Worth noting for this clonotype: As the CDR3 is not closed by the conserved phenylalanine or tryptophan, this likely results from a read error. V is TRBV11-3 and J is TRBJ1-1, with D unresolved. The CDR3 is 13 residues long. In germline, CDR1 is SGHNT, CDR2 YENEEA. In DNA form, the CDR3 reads TGTGCCAGCAGCTTAGGGGGAAACATTGAAGCTTTCATT. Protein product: CASSLGGNIEAFI.

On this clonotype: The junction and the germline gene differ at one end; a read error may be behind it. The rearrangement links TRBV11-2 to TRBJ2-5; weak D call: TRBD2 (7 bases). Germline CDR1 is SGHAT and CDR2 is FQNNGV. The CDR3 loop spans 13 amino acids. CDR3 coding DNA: TGTGCCAGTAGCTTGGGGGGGGCGGAGGCCCAATACTTC. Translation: CASSLGGAEAQYF.

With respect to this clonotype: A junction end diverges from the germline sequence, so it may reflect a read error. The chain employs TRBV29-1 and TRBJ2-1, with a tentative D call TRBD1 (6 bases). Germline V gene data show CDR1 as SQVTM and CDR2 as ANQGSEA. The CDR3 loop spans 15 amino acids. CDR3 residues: CNVEVRQAAHNEQFF. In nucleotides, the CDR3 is TGCAACGTTGAAGTGCGACAGGCGGCCCACAATGAGCAGTTCTTC.

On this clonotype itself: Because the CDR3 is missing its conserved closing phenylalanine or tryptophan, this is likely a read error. Written as DNA, the CDR3 is TGTGCCAGCAGCCAGGAGGGGATCTCTGATCGATATGGCTACACCCTC. Translating it yields CASSQEGISDRYGYTL. V gene TRBV4-2 combines with J gene TRBJ1-2; TRBD1 is a possible D gene (5 bases). V lost 3 bases and J 5 bases, leaving 19 bases between the germline ends. Germline loops: CDR1 LGHNA, CDR2 YNFKEQ. This CDR3 has 16 residues.

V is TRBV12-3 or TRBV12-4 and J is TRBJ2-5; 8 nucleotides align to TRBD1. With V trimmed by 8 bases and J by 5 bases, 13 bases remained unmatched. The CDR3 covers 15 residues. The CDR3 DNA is TGTGCCAGCGGCCTAACGAACAGGGGGTCGGAGACCCAGTACTTC. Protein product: CASGLTNRGSETQYF.

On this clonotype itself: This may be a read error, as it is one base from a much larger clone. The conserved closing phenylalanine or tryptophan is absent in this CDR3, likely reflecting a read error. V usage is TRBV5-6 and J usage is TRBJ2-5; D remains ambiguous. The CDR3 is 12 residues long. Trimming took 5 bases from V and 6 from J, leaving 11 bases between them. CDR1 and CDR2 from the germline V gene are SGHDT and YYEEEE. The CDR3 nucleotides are TGTGCCAGCAGTACCAGGACCAAGACCCAGTACTTA. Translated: CASSTRTKTQYL.

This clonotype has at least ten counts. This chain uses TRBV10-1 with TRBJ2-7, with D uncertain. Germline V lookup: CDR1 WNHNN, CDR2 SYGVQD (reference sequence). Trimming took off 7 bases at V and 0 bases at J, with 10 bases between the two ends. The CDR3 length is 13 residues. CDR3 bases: TGCGCCAGCACCTCCAGAGTCTCCTACGAGCAGTACTTC. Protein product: CASTSRVSYEQYF.